The sample holds a few counts of the clone carrying this T cell receptor beta chain. These data belong to a study of T cells in Graves' hyperthyroidism and ophthalmopathy. Authors of the study amplified TCR beta CDR3 regions from RNA transcripts. With the HTBI primer set, the TCR CDR3 went through a first round of RT-PCR. MiXCR, run by TCRdb on the multiplex PCR reads, gives a single entry per CDR3 protein. The sample holds 500,000 or so distinct CDR3 sequences, approximately 17% seen once. The TCR sequence derives from a woman aged 18-35 years with Graves' ophthalmopathy. The specimen was blood.

CDR3 amino acids: CASSLGLSTLGETQYF. Written as DNA, the CDR3 is TGCGCCAGCAGCTTGGGCTTATCAACGTTGGGTGAGACCCAGTACTTC. The genes are TRBV5-1 and TRBJ2-5; D is uncertain. The CDR3 is 16 residues long. Deletions cut 0 bases from V and 5 bases from J, with 17 bases between. The germline gives CDR1 SGHRS, CDR2 YFSETQ.